These 5 T cell receptor beta chains share one sample of origin, sequenced in a study of blood T cell repertoires in COVID-19. The repertoire was sequenced with immunoSEQ multiplex PCR; TCRdb's copy has only in-frame clones and lacks some. Among 150,000 to 200,000 clones listed, around 85% were seen once. The sequenced sample was peripheral blood. These receptors were collected from a human donor with active or convalescent COVID-19. The donor label of this sample is uncertain.

The chain is built from TRBV18 and TRBJ2-5, with TRBD2 identical over 11 bases. Germline trimming cut 3 bases from V and 5 bases from J; bases unmatched to any gene: 2. CDR1 and CDR2 from the germline V gene are KGHSH and LQKENI. This CDR3 spans 14 amino acids. This CDR3 reads CASSPASGRETQYF. The CDR3 DNA follows: TGTGCCAGCTCACCGGCTAGCGGGAGGGAGACCCAGTACTTC.

The chain joins TRBV10-3 to TRBJ2-4; tentative D call: TRBD2 (6 bases). CDR3 length: 16 amino acids. V was shortened by 11 bases and J by 1 base, with 21 bases between the two germline ends. Germline values: CDR1 ENHRY, CDR2 SYGVKD. The DNA of the CDR3 is TGTGCCGTCTCCGGGACTCCAAAGGGGGCCAAAAACATTCAGTACTTC. This codes for CAVSGTPKGAKNIQYF.

V is TRBV5-1 and J is TRBJ2-2, with D maybe TRBD1 (6 bases). The CDR3 runs to 17 residues. The germline V gene has CDR1 SGHRS and CDR2 YFSETQ. The V and J ends lost 2 bases and 0 bases respectively, with 14 bases between them. The DNA of the CDR3 is TGCGCCAGCAGCTTCCCGTTACAGGGACCGAACACCGGGGAGCTGTTTTTT. As protein: CASSFPLQGPNTGELFF.

This clone was observed a few times. CDR3 nucleotides: TGTGCCAGTGGCTCGGGACAAGAATACGAGCAGTACTTC. This encodes CASGSGQEYEQYF. This chain links TRBV28 with TRBJ2-7; D possibly corresponds to TRBD1 (6 bases). The germline V gene has CDR1 MDHEN and CDR2 SYDVKM. This CDR3 has 13 amino acids. V was shortened by 9 bases and J by 4 bases, with 16 bases between the two germline ends.

CDR3 sequence (DNA): TGTGCCAGCTCACTAGACAGGGTCGATGGCTACACCTTC. Translation gives CASSLDRVDGYTF. The chain links TRBV18 to TRBJ1-2; 7 bases align to TRBD1. V gave up 4 bases and J gave up 6 bases; unmatched junction bases: 5. Germline V gene data show CDR1 as KGHSH and CDR2 as LQKENI. The CDR3 loop spans 13 amino acids.